The 32 T cell receptor beta chains in this list originate from one sample, sequenced in a study of blood T cell repertoires in COVID-19. This table comes from immunoSEQ multiplex PCR, and its TCRdb copy is limited to in-frame clones, with some not included. The table lists fewer than 300,000 clones, about 83% of them singletons. The sequencing input was peripheral blood. The receptors were sampled from a man of 80 years or more with acute or convalescent COVID-19.

The chain couples TRBV6-5 to TRBJ2-1; the D gene is possibly TRBD1 (6 bases). CDR1 and CDR2 from the germline V gene are MNHEY and SVGAGI. This CDR3 contains 14 residues. V was clipped by 2 bases and J by 3 bases, with 8 bases between them. CDR3 nucleotides: TGTGCCAGCAGTTACCGGACAGACTACAATGAGCAGTTCTTC. It encodes CASSYRTDYNEQFF.

V is TRBV18 and J is TRBJ2-5; tentative D call: TRBD2 (6 bases). Germline V gives CDR1 KGHSH, CDR2 LQKENI. The CDR3 is 14 amino acids. V was clipped by 3 bases and J by 1 base, with 9 bases between them. The CDR3 coding sequence is TGTGCCAGCTCACCTACTAGCAGCCAAGAGACCCAGTACTTC. Its protein product is CASSPTSSQETQYF.

V and J are TRBV18 and TRBJ2-1; 7 nucleotides match TRBD2. CDR1 and CDR2 from the germline V gene are KGHSH and LQKENI. V lost 6 bases to trimming and J lost 7 bases; unmatched junction nucleotides: 15. The CDR3 sequence is 16 residues long. CDR3: CASSYRRLAAGNEQFF. CDR3 nucleotide sequence: TGTGCCAGCTCTTACAGGAGACTGGCAGCGGGGAATGAGCAGTTCTTC.

This chain connects TRBV3-1 (or the pseudogene TRBV3-2) to TRBJ1-2, with a tentative D call TRBD1 (5 bases). This CDR3 region has 14 residues. Germline CDR1 LGHDT, CDR2 YNNKEL (reference sequence). Trimming cost V 0 bases and J 8 bases, with 13 bases left between them. In DNA form, the CDR3 reads TGTGCCAGCAGCCAAGAAGGAAGGGGCAGAGGCTACACCTTC. As protein: CASSQEGRGRGYTF.

V is TRBV5-6 and J is TRBJ1-5; tentative D call: TRBD1 (5 bases). Germline-derived CDR1 and CDR2 are SGHDT and YYEEEE. CDR3 size: 16 residues. Trimming shortened V by 2 bases and J by 4 bases, and 16 bases separated the two germline ends. Here the CDR3 reads CASSLGNWEGNQPQHF. CDR3 bases: TGTGCCAGCAGCTTAGGTAATTGGGAGGGGAATCAGCCCCAGCATTTT.

CDR3 residues: CASSQQNQETQYF. The CDR3 region has the DNA TGTGCCAGCTCACAACAAAACCAAGAGACCCAGTACTTC. The V gene is TRBV18, the J gene TRBJ2-5; no firm D call. V was cut by 4 bases and J by 0 bases, with 6 bases left in between. This CDR3 contains 13 residues. CDR1 is KGHSH and CDR2 is LQKENI in the germline V gene.

This chain joins TRBV30 and TRBJ2-3; TRBD1 agrees at 7 bases. In germline, CDR1 is GTSNPN, CDR2 SVGIG (reference sequence). This CDR3 region has 14 residues. The ends lost 2 bases at V and 3 bases at J; junction bases unmatched: 5. The chain's CDR3 is CAWSQGGQTDTQYF. The CDR3 coding sequence is TGTGCCTGGAGTCAAGGGGGCCAGACAGATACGCAGTATTTT.

This sequence joins TRBV3-1 (or the pseudogene TRBV3-2) and TRBJ2-2, with TRBD2 identical over 8 bases. The CDR3 totals 18 residues. The junction had 18 bases not matched to a gene; V was cut back by 5 bases and J by 7 bases. Germline V gene data show CDR1 as LGHDT and CDR2 as YNNKEL (reference sequence). The CDR3 sequence is CASSSPPGVAGIFGELFF. In DNA, the CDR3 is TGTGCCAGCAGCTCACCCCCCGGGGTAGCGGGAATATTCGGGGAGCTGTTTTTT.

This clone was recorded once. CDR3 sequence reads: CASSSSWTSYEQYF. CDR3 sequence (DNA): TGTGCCAGCAGCTCGTCTTGGACTAGCTACGAGCAGTACTTC. The genes are TRBV7-2 and TRBJ2-7, with 7 nucleotides matching TRBD2. Germline V lookup: CDR1 SGHTA, CDR2 FQGNSA. V lost 4 bases to trimming and J lost 3 bases; unmatched junction nucleotides: 6. The CDR3 consists of 14 residues.

V is TRBV29-1 and J is TRBJ2-2; 9 nucleotides line up with TRBD2. CDR1 SQVTM and CDR2 ANQGSEA come from the germline V gene. The CDR3 loop spans 15 amino acids. J gave up 4 bases and V 2 bases, and 5 bases lay outside the gene matches. CDR3 region: CSVEMSSGATGELFF. The CDR3 DNA reads TGCAGCGTTGAAATGTCTAGCGGGGCCACCGGGGAGCTGTTTTTT.

This chain joins TRBV4-1 and TRBJ2-7; 8 nucleotides agree with TRBD2. Germline V lookup: CDR1 MGHRA, CDR2 YSYEKL. V shed 6 bases and J 2 bases; nucleotides not matched to a gene: 9. This CDR3 has 15 residues. The CDR3 protein is CASSQRREEPYEQYF. Written as DNA, the CDR3 is TGCGCCAGCAGTCAAAGGCGGGAGGAACCCTACGAGCAGTACTTC.

The chain uses TRBV2 and TRBJ2-3; D is possibly TRBD2 (6 bases). Germline-derived CDR1 and CDR2 are SNHLY and FYNNEI. Trimming shortened V by 5 bases and J by 10 bases, and 16 bases separated the two germline ends. This CDR3 region has 13 residues. CDR3 bases: TGTGCCAGCAGTCCAACGCGGGAAGCTTCGCAGTATTTT. As protein: CASSPTREASQYF. Filled out from reference TRBV2 and TRBJ2-3, the complete variable domain reads EPEVTQTPSHQVTQMGQEVILRCVPISNHLYFYWYRQILGQKVEFLVSFYNNEISEKSEIFDDQFSVERPDGSNFTLKIRSTKLEDSAMYFCASSPTREASQYFGPGTRLTVL.

V and J are TRBV2 and TRBJ2-1, with TRBD2 as a possible D gene (5 bases). Trimming removed 8 bases from V and 4 bases from J, with 12 bases in between. CDR3 length: 13 amino acids. Germline loops: CDR1 SNHLY, CDR2 FYNNEI. DNA of the CDR3: TGTGCCAGCGTAGCGCGAACATACAATGAGCAGTTCTTC. Protein: CASVARTYNEQFF. Variable domain in full (rest from reference TRBV2 and TRBJ2-1): EPEVTQTPSHQVTQMGQEVILRCVPISNHLYFYWYRQILGQKVEFLVSFYNNEISEKSEIFDDQFSVERPDGSNFTLKIRSTKLEDSAMYFCASVARTYNEQFFGPGTRLTVL.

The chain joins TRBV7-8 to TRBJ2-2, with D perhaps matching TRBD1 (5 bases). Germline V gives CDR1 SGHVS, CDR2 FQNEAQ. With 0 bases removed from V and 1 base from J, the gap between germline ends came to 12 bases. The CDR3 covers 17 residues. The CDR3 region is CASSLARQGRNTGELFF. CDR3 nucleotide sequence: TGTGCCAGCAGCTTAGCTCGTCAGGGCAGGAACACCGGGGAGCTGTTTTTT.

This clone was seen more than once but under ten times. The chain recombines TRBV19 with TRBJ2-2; possible D gene TRBD1, 6 bases. The V end lost 9 bases, the J end lost 6 bases, and 17 bases lay between the germline ends. The CDR3 is made up of 14 amino acids. CDR1 LNHDA and CDR2 SQIVND come from the germline V gene (reference sequence). DNA of the CDR3: TGTGCCAGCAAGCAAACAGGGTTGGCCGGGGAGCTGTTTTTT. Translating gives CASKQTGLAGELFF. Based on the CDR3 plus reference TRBV19 and TRBJ2-2, the full variable domain is DGGITQSPKYLFRKEGQNVTLSCEQNLNHDAMYWYRQDPGQGLRLIYYSQIVNDFQKGDIAEGYSVSREKKESFPLTVTSAQKNPTAFYLCASKQTGLAGELFFGEGSRLTVL.

The DNA for the CDR3 is TGTGCCAGCAGTGACGGTCAGGGGACTGAAGCTTTCTTT. Translating it yields CASSDGQGTEAFF. The chain couples TRBV6-1 to TRBJ1-1, with TRBD1 as a possible D gene (6 bases). This CDR3 is 13 amino acids long. Trimming took 3 bases from V and 5 from J, leaving 10 bases between them. The germline gives CDR1 MNHNS, CDR2 SASEGT.

The CDR3 reads CASSTLVEETQYF. CDR3 in DNA: TGTGCCAGCAGCACACTAGTGGAAGAGACCCAGTACTTC. V is TRBV3-1 (or the pseudogene TRBV3-2) and J is TRBJ2-5; weak D call: TRBD2 (5 bases). The CDR3 length is 13 residues. Germline CDR1 reads LGHDT; CDR2 reads YNNKEL (reference sequence). V was cut by 5 bases and J by 3 bases, with 10 bases left in between.

The genes are TRBV9 and TRBJ1-1; D perhaps matches TRBD1 (5 bases). The CDR3 is 18 residues long. The ends were cut back, 0 bases at V and 0 bases at J, with 18 bases in the middle. Germline loops: CDR1 SGDLS, CDR2 YYNGEE. The CDR3 protein is CASSVESGTVKMNTEAFF. The CDR3 bases are TGTGCCAGCAGCGTAGAGAGCGGGACGGTTAAAATGAACACTGAAGCTTTCTTT.

Comment on this clone: Other DNA sequences in the sample encode the same CDR3. This chain links TRBV5-4 with TRBJ2-7; 11 nucleotides align to TRBD1. V gave up 2 bases and J gave up 2 bases; unmatched junction bases: 3. The CDR3 totals 15 residues. Germline V gene lookup returns CDR1 SGHNT and CDR2 YYREEE (reference sequence). CDR3 amino acids: CASSFPGQGAYEQYF. For the CDR3, the DNA is TGTGCCAGCAGCTTCCCGGGACAGGGGGCCTACGAGCAGTACTTC. Filled out from reference TRBV5-4 and TRBJ2-7, the complete variable domain reads ETGVTQSPTHLIKTRGQQVTLRCSSQSGHNTVSWYQQALGQGPQFIFQYYREEENGRGNFPPRFSGLQFPNYSSELNVNALELDDSALYLCASSFPGQGAYEQYFGPGTRLTVT.

This chain links TRBV6-5 with TRBJ1-3; D is possibly TRBD1 (6 bases). The V end was cut by 5 bases, the J end by 1 base, with 12 bases between. CDR1 is MNHEY and CDR2 is SVGAGI in the germline V gene. CDR3 length: 15 amino acids. CDR3 in DNA: TGTGCCAGCAGTCAGGACAGCTATTCTGGAAACACCATATATTTT. Its translation is CASSQDSYSGNTIYF.

The chain is built from TRBV7-8 and TRBJ1-2; D might be TRBD1 (6 bases). CDR3 length: 14 residues. Trimming cost V 5 bases and J 7 bases, with 17 bases left between them. The germline V gene encodes CDR1 SGHVS and CDR2 FQNEAQ. The DNA of the CDR3 is TGTGCCAGCAGCCAGACAGGAGCCTCGGGTGGCTACACCTTC. Its translation: CASSQTGASGGYTF.

The chain's CDR3 is CASVAGAGGVYEQYF. The CDR3 DNA reads as TGTGCCAGCGTAGCTGGGGCAGGGGGCGTCTACGAGCAGTACTTC. The V and J genes are TRBV6-6 and TRBJ2-7; 8 bases match TRBD1. CDR1 and CDR2 (germline): MNHNY, SVGAGI (reference sequence). V trimming: 8 bases; J trimming: 3 bases; junction bases outside the gene matches: 12. The CDR3 contains 15 residues.

Of note for this clone: The same CDR3 also results from other DNA sequences found in this sample. The chain couples TRBV4-1 to TRBJ1-2; 12 bases map to TRBD1. V gave up 3 bases and J gave up 2 bases; unmatched junction bases: 1. The CDR3 totals 15 residues. In germline, CDR1 is MGHRA, CDR2 YSYEKL. This CDR3 reads CASSQGQGANYGYTF. CDR3 DNA: TGCGCCAGCAGCCAGGGACAGGGGGCGAACTATGGCTACACCTTC.

The V gene is TRBV24-1, the J gene TRBJ2-6, with unresolved D. The CDR3 has 17 amino acids. Between the trimmed V and J ends, which lost 4 bases and 2 bases, there was a span of 14 bases. Per the germline V gene, CDR1 is KGHDR and CDR2 is SFDVKD. The CDR3 spells CATSDPRFETGANVLTF. CDR3 nucleotide sequence: TGTGCCACCAGTGACCCCCGGTTCGAAACTGGGGCCAACGTCCTGACTTTC.

This chain connects TRBV21-1 to TRBJ2-7; TRBD1, the table's D call, lacks a check against the DNA. TRBV21-1 is a pseudogene locus. The CDR3 spans 17 residues. The CDR3 nucleotides read TGTGCCAGCAGCAAAGCGTCGGGGACAGGGGGCCTCTACGAGCAGTACTTC. Its translation is CASSKASGTGGLYEQYF.

The chain couples TRBV27 to TRBJ1-2; 9 bases align to TRBD1. This CDR3 comprises 17 residues. J was trimmed by 4 bases and V by 5 bases; bases with no gene match: 14. Germline-derived CDR1 and CDR2 are MNHEY and SMNVEV (reference sequence). The CDR3 is CASSTQLPGQGGYGYTF. The CDR3 bases are TGTGCCAGCAGTACACAACTTCCGGGACAGGGAGGCTATGGCTACACCTTC.

The gene calls are TRBV6-1 and TRBJ2-5; 9 bases fit TRBD2. The germline gives CDR1 MNHNS, CDR2 SASEGT. The CDR3 runs 17 residues. The junction had 12 bases not matched to a gene; V was cut back by 3 bases and J by 4 bases. CDR3 nucleotides: TGTGCCAGCAGTGATCGGTCGGCGGGGGGGTTTCGAGAGACCCAGTACTTC. Its protein product is CASSDRSAGGFRETQYF.

The count of this clone is one. The rearrangement links TRBV28 to TRBJ2-5; 7 positions match TRBD1. The CDR3 has 14 amino acids. V lost 6 bases to trimming and J lost 3 bases; unmatched junction nucleotides: 7. Germline V gives CDR1 MDHEN, CDR2 SYDVKM. CDR3 sequence (DNA): TGTGCCAGCAGCCCGGGACAGATTGAAGAGACCCAGTACTTC. It codes for CASSPGQIEETQYF.

The chain is built from TRBV5-1 and TRBJ2-2; TRBD2 aligns across 13 bases. V lost 4 bases, J lost 5 bases, and 8 bases stayed unmatched. Germline CDR1 reads SGHRS; CDR2 reads YFSETQ. This CDR3 region has 17 residues. CDR3 coding DNA: TGCGCCAGCAGCCCGTTACTAGCGGGAGGGGAAACCGGGGAGCTGTTTTTT. Amino acids: CASSPLLAGGETGELFF.

The chain links TRBV10-3 to TRBJ1-1; 7 bases line up with TRBD1. V lost 6 bases, J lost 4 bases, and 8 bases stayed unmatched. This CDR3 spans 14 amino acids. Germline V gene sequence: CDR1 ENHRY, CDR2 SYGVKD. CDR3 bases: TGTGCCATCAGACTGGGACAGACAAGCACTGAAGCTTTCTTT. Translating gives CAIRLGQTSTEAFF.

A few counts support this clone. This chain connects TRBV2 to TRBJ2-5; 11 bases are a match to TRBD2. The CDR3 is made up of 15 amino acids. Germline CDR1 SNHLY, CDR2 FYNNEI. The junction had 6 bases not matched to a gene; V was cut back by 4 bases and J by 5 bases. The CDR3 DNA follows: TGTGCCAGCAGTGCCCCTAGCGGGGGGTCCGAGACCCAGTACTTC. Amino acids: CASSAPSGGSETQYF. The variable domain in full, with the rest retrieved from reference TRBV2 and TRBJ2-5, is EPEVTQTPSHQVTQMGQEVILRCVPISNHLYFYWYRQILGQKVEFLVSFYNNEISEKSEIFDDQFSVERPDGSNFTLKIRSTKLEDSAMYFCASSAPSGGSETQYFGPGTRLLVL.

This chain uses TRBV7-2 with TRBJ2-5; TRBD2 aligns across 12 bases. The J segment lost 5 bases and the V segment lost 3 bases, leaving 7 bases of the junction unmatched. CDR1 and CDR2 from the germline V gene are SGHTA and FQGNSA. The CDR3 is 16 amino acids. The CDR3: CASSLTSGGTAETQYF. The DNA for the CDR3 is TGTGCCAGCAGCTTGACTAGCGGGGGAACGGCGGAGACCCAGTACTTC. Drawing the rest from reference TRBV7-2 and TRBJ2-5, the complete variable domain is GAGVSQSPSNKVTEKGKDVELRCDPISGHTALYWYRQSLGQGLEFLIYFQGNSAPDKSGLPSDRFSAERTGGSVSTLTIQRTQQEDSAVYLCASSLTSGGTAETQYFGPGTRLLVL.